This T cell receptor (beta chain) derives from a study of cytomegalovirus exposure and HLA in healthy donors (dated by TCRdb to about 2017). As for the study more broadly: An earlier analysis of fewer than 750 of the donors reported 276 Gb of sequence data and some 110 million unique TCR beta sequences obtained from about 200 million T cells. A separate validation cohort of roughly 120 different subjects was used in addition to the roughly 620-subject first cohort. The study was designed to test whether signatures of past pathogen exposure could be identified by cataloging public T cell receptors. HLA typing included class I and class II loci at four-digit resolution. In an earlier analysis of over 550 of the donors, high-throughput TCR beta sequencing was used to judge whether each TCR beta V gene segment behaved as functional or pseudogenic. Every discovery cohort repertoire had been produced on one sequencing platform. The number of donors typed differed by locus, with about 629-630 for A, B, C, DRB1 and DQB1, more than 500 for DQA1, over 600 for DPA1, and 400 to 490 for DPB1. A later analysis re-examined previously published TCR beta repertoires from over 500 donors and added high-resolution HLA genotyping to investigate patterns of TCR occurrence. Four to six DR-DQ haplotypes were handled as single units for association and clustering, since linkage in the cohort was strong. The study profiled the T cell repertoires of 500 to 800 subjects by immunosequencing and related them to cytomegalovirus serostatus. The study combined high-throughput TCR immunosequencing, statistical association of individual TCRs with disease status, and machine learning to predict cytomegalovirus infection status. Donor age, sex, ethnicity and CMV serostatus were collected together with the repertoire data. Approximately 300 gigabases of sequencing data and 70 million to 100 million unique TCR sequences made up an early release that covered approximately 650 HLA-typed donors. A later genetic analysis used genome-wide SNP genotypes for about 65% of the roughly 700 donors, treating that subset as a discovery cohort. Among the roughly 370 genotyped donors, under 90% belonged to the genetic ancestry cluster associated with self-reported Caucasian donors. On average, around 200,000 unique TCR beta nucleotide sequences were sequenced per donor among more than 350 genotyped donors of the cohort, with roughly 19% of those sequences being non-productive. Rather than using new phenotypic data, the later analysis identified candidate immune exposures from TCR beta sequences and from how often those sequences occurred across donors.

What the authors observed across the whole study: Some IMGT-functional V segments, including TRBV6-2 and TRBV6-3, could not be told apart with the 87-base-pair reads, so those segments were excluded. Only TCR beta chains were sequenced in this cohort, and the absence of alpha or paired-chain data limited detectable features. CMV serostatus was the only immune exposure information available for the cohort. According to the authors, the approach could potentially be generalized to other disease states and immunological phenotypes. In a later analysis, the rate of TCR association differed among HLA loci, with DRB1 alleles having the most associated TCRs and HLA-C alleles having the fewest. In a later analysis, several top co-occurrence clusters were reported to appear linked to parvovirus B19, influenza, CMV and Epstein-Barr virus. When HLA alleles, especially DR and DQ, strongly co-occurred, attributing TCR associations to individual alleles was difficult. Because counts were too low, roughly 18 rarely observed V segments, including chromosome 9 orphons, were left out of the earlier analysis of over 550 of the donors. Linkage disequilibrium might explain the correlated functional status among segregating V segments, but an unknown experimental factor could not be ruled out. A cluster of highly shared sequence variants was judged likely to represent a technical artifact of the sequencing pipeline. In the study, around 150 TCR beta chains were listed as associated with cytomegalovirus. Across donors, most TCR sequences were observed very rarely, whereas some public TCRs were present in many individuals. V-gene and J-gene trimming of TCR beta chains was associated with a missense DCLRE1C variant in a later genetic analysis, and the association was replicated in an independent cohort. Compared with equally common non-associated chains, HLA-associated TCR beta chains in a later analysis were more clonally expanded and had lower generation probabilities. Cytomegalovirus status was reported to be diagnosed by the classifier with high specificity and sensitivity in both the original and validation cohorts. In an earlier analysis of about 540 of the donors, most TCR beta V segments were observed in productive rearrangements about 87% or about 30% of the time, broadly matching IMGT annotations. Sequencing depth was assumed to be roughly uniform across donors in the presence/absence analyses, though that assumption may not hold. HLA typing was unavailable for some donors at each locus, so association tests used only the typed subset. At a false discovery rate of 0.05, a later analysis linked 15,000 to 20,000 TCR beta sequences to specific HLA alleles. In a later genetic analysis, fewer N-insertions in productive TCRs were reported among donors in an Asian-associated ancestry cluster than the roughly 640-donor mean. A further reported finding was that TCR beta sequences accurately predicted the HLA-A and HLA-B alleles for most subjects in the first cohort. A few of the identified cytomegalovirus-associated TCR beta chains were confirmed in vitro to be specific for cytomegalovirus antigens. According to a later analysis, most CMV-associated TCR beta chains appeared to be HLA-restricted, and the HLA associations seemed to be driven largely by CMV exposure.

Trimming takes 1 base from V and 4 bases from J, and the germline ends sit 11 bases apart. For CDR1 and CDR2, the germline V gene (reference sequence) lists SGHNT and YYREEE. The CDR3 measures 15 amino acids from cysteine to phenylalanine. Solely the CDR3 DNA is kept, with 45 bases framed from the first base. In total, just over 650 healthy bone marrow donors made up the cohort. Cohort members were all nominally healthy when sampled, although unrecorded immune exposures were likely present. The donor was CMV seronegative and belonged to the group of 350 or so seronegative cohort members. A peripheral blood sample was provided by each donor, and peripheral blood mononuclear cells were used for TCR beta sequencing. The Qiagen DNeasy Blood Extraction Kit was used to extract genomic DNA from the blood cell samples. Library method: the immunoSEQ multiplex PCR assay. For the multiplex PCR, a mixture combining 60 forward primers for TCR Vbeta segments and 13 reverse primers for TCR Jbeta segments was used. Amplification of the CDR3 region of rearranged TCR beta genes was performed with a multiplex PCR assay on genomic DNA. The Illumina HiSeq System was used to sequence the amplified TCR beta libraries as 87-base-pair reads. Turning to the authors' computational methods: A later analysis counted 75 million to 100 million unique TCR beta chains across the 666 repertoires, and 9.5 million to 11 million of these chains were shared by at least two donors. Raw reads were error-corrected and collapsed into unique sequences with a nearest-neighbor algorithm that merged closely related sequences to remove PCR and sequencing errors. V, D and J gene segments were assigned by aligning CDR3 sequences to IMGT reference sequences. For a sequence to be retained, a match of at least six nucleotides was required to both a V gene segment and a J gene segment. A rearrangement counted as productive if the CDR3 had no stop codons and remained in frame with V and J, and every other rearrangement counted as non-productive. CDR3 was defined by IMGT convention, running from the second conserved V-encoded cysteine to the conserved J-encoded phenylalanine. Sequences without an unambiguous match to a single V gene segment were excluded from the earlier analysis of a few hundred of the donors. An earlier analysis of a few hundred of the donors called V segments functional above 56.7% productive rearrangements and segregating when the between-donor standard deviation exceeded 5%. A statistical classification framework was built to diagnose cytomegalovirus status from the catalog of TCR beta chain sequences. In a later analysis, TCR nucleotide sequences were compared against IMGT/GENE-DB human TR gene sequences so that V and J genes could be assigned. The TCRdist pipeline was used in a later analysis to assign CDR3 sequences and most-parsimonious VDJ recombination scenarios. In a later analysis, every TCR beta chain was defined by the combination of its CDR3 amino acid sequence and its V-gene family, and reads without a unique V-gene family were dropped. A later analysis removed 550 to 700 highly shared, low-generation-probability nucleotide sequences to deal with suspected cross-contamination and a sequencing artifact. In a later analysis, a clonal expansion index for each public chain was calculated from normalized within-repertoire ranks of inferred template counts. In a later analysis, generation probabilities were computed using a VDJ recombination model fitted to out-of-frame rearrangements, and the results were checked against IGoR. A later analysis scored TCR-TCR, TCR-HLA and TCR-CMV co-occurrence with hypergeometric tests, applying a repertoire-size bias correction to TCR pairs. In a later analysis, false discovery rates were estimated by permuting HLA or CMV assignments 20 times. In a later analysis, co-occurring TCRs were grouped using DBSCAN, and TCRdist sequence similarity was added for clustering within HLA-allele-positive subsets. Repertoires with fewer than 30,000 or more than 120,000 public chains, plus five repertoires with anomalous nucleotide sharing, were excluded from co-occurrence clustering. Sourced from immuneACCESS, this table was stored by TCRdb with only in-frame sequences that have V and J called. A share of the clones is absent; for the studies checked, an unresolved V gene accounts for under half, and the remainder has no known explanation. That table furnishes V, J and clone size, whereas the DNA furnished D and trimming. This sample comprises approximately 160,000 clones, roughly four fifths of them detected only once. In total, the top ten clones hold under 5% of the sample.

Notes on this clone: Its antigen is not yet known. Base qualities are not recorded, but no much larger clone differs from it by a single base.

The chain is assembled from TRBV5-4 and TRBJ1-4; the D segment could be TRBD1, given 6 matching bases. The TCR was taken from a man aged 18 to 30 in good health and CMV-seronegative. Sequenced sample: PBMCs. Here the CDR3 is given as CASSLTPGVNEKLFF. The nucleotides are TGTGCCAGCAGCTTGACCCCAGGGGTTAATGAAAAACTGTTTTTT.